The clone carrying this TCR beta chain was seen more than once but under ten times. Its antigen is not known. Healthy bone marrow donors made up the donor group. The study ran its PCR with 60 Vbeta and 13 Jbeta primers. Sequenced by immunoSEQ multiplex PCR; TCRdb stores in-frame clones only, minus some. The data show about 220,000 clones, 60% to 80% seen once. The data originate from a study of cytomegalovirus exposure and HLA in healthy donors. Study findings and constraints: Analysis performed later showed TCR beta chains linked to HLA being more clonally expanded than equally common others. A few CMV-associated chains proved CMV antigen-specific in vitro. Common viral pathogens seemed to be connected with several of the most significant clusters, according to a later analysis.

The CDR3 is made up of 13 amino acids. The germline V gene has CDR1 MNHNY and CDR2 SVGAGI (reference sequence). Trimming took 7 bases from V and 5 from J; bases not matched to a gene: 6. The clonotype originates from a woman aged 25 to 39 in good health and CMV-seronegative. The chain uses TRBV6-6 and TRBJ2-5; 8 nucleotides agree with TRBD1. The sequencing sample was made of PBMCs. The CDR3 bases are TGTGCCAGCATCCAGGGGGCCGGGGAGACCCAGTACTTC. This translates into CASIQGAGETQYF.